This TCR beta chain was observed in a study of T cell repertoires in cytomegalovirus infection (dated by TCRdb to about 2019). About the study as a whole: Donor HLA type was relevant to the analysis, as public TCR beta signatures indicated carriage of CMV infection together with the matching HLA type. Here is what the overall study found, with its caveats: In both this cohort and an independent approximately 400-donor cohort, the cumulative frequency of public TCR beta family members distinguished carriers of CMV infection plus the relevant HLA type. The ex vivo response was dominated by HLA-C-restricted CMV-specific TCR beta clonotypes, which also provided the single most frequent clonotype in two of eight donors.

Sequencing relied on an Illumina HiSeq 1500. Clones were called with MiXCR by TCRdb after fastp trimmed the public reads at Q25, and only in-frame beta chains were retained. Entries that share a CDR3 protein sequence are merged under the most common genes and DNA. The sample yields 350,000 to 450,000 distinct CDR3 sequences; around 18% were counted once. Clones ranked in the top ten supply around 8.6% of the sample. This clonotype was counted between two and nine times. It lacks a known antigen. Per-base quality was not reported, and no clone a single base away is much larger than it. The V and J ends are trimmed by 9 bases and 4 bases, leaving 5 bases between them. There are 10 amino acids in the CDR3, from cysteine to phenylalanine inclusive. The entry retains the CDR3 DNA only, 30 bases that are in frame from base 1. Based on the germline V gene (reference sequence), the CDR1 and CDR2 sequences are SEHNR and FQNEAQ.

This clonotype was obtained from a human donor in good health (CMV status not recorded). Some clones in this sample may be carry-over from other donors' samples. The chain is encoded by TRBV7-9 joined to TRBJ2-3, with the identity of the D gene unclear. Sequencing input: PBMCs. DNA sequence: TGTGCCAGTGCCCCAGATACGCAGTATTTT. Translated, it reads CASAPDTQYF.